The clone carrying this T cell receptor (beta chain) occurred a few times. TCRdb reanalysed the RACE reads using MiXCR and keeps one entry per CDR3 protein. The sample has 150,000 to 200,000 distinct CDR3 sequences, 28% seen once. In germline, CDR1 is SGHTA, CDR2 FQGNSA. The CDR3 loop spans 14 amino acids. The trim removed 10 bases at V and 0 bases at J, leaving 6 bases unmatched. The data derive from a study of human T cells and chemical hapten exposure. For the study at large: Diphenylcyclopropenone, dosed weekly to the scalp, was given to patients throughout the approximately 25-week study.

Documented time point: patch test 3, about 24 weeks after DPC sensitization. As to treatment: therapeutic diphenylcyclopropenone sensitization with weekly scalp DPC. Investigators collected blood before applying each patch test. The J gene is TRBJ2-1, the V gene TRBV7-2; the match to TRBD2 covers 7 bases. This sample comprised whole blood, obtained in connection with sensitization to the hapten diphenylcyclopropenone (DPC). The clonotype comes from a woman aged 18-30 years with alopecia areata. Some clones in this sample may be carry-over from other donors' samples. CDR3 sequence reads: CATSAGYSYNEQFF. CDR3 DNA sequence: TGTGCCACCTCAGCGGGGTACTCCTACAATGAGCAGTTCTTC.